The entry below describes one T cell receptor (beta chain). The source of the sample is a study of control samples from healthy donors and cancer patients. The CDR3 totals 16 residues. Germline trimming cut 5 bases from V and 2 bases from J; bases unmatched to any gene: 7. Germline V lookup: CDR1 WSHSY, CDR2 SAAADI. The table came from immunoSEQ multiplex PCR; TCRdb's copy has only in-frame clones and leaves some out. The table records around 200,000 clones, about 93% of them present only once. The chain joins TRBV10-2 to TRBJ1-4, with 8 bases that match TRBD1. The TCR originated in a young man in good health. The sequencing input was blood. CDR3 DNA sequence: TGCGCCAGCAGTTGGTCTGGACAGGGTACTAATGAAAAACTGTTTTTT. Translating gives CASSWSGQGTNEKLFF.